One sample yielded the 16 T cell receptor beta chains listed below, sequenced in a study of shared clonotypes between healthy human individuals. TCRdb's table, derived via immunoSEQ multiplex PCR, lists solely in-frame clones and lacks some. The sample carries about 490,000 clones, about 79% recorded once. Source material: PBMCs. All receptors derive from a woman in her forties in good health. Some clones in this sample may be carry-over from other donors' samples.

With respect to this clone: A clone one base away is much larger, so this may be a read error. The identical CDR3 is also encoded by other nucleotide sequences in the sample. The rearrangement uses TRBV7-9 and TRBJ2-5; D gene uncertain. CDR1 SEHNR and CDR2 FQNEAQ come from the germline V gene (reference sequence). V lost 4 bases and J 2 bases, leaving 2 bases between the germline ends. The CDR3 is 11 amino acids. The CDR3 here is CASSSQETQYF. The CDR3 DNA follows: TGTGCCAGCAGCTCGCAAGAGACCCAGTACTTC.

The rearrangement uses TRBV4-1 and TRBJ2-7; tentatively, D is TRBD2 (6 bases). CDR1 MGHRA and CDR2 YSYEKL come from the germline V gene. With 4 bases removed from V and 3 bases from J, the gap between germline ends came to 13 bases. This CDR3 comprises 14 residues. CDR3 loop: CASSLSGGYYEQYF. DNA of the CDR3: TGCGCCAGCAGCCTTAGCGGTGGTTACTACGAGCAGTACTTC.

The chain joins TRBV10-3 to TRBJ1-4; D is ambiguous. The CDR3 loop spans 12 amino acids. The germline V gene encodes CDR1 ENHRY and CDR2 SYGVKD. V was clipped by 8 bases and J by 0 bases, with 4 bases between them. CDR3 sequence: CAISPTNEKLFF. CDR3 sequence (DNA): TGTGCCATCTCACCAACTAATGAAAAACTGTTTTTT.

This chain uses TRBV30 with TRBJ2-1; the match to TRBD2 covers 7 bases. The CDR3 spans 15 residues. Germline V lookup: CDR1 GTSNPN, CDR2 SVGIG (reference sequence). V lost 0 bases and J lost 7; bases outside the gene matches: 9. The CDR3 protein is CAWSVIRREWNEQFF. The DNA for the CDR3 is TGTGCCTGGAGTGTAATTCGGCGGGAGTGGAATGAGCAGTTCTTC.

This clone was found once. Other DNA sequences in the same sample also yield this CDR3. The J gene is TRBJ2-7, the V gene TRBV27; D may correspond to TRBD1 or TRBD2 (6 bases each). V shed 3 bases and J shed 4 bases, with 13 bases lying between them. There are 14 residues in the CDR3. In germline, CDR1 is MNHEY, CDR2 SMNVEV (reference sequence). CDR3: CASSLGAGRYEQYF. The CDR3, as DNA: TGTGCCAGCAGTTTGGGGGCAGGGAGGTACGAGCAGTACTTC.

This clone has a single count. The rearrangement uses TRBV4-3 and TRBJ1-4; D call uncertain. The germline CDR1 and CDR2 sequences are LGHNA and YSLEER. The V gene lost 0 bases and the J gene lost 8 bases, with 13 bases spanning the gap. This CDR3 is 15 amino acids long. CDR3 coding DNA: TGCGCCAGCAGCCAAGAACCCTGGCCGAACGAAAAACTGTTTTTT. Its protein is CASSQEPWPNEKLFF.

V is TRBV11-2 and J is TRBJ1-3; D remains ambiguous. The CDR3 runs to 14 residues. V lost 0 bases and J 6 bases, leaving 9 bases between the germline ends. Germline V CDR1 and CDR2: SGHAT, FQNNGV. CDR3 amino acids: CASSLDRAENTIYF. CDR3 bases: TGTGCCAGCAGCTTAGATCGTGCGGAAAACACCATATATTTT.

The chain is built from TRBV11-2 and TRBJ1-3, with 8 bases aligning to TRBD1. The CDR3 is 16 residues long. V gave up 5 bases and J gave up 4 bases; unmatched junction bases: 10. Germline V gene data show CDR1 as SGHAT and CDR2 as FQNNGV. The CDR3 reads CASSPRTGSEGNTIYF. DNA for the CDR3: TGTGCCAGCAGCCCCCGGACAGGGAGCGAGGGAAACACCATATATTTT.

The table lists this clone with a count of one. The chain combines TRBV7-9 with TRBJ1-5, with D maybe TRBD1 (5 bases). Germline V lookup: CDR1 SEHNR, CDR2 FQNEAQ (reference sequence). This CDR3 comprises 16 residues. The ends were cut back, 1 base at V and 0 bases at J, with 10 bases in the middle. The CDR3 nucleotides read TGTGCCAGCAGCTTAGGGAAGGGGTATAGCAATCAGCCCCAGCATTTT. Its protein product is CASSLGKGYSNQPQHF.

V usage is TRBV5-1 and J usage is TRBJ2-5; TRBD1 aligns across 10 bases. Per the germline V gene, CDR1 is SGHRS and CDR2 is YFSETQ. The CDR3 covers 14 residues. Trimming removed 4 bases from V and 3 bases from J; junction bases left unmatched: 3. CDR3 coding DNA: TGCGCCAGCAGCATAGGGACAGGGGAAGAGACCCAGTACTTC. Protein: CASSIGTGEETQYF. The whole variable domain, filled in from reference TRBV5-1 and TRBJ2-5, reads KAGVTQTPRYLIKTRGQQVTLSCSPISGHRSVSWYQQTPGQGLQFLFEYFSETQRNKGNFPGRFSGRQFSNSRSEMNVSTLELGDSALYLCASSIGTGEETQYFGPGTRLLVL.

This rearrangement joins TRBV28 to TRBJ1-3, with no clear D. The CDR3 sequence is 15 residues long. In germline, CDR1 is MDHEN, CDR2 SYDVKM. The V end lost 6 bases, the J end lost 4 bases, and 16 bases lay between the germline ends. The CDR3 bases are TGTGCCAGCAGCCTGGACTCCCTTGGGGGAAACACCATATATTTT. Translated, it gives CASSLDSLGGNTIYF.

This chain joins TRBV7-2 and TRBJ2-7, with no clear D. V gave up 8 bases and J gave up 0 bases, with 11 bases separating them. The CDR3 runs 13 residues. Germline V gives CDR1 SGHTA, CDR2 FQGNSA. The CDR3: CASGEAVSYEQYF. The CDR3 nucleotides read TGTGCCAGCGGCGAGGCGGTCTCCTACGAGCAGTACTTC.

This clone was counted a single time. CDR3 sequence reads: CASSTDRVHEQYF. In nucleotides, the CDR3 is TGTGCCAGCAGTACGGACAGGGTCCACGAGCAGTACTTC. V is TRBV2 and J is TRBJ2-7, with 8 bases fitting TRBD1. The CDR3 runs to 13 residues. From germline, CDR1 is SNHLY and CDR2 FYNNEI. The V segment lost 5 bases and the J segment 5 bases; nucleotides outside the gene matches: 5.

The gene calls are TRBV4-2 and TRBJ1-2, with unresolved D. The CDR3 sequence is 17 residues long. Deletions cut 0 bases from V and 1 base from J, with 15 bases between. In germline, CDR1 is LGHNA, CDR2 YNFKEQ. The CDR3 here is CASSQDTPRQINYGYTF. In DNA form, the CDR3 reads TGTGCCAGCAGCCAAGATACCCCCCGGCAGATTAACTATGGCTACACCTTC.

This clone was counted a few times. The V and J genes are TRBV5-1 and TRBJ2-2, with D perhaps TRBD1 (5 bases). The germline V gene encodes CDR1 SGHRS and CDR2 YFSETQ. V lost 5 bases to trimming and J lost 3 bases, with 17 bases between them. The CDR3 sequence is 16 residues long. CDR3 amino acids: CASSGAPGVDTGELFF. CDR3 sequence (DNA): TGCGCCAGCAGTGGGGCCCCGGGCGTAGACACCGGGGAGCTGTTTTTT.

CDR3 amino acids: CASSRPGQGEEKLFF. The CDR3 DNA reads TGTGCCAGCAGCCGGCCGGGACAGGGGGAAGAAAAACTGTTTTTT. The genes are TRBV4-2 and TRBJ1-4; 11 positions match TRBD1. CDR3 size: 15 residues. Germline-derived CDR1 and CDR2 are LGHNA and YNFKEQ. Trimming removed 4 bases from V and 8 bases from J; junction bases left unmatched: 6.